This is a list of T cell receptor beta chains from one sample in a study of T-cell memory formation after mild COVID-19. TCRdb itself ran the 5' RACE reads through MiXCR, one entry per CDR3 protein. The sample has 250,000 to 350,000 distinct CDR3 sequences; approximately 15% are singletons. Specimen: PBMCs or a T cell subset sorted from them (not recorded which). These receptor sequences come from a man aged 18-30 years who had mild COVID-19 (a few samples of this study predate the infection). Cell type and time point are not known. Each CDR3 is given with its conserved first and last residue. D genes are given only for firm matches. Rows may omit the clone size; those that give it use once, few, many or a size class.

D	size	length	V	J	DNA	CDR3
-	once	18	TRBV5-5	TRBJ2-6	TGTGCCAGCAGCTCACCCAAGGGGCAAGACTCTGGGGCCAACGTCCTGACTTTC	CASSSPKGQDSGANVLTF
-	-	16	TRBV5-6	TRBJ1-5	TGTGCCAGCTCAAGGGGTGATCTCAATAGCAATCAGCCCCAGCATTTT	CASSRGDLNSNQPQHF
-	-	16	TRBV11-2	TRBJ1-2	TGTGCCAGCACCCCTTTACAAGGACAGCCCAACTATGGCTACACCTTC	CASTPLQGQPNYGYTF
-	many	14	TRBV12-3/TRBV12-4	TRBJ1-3	TGTGCCAGCAGTCCCGGGACCTCTGGAAACACCATATATTTT	CASSPGTSGNTIYF
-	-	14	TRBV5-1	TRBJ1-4	TGCGCCAGCAGCGTGACGGGAACTAATGAAAAACTGTTTTTT	CASSVTGTNEKLFF
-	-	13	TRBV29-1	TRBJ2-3	TGCAGCACCTCCCGGCAGGGTGCAGATACGCAGTATTTT	CSTSRQGADTQYF
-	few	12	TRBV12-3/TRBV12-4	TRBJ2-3	TGTGCCAGCAGTTTTGTAGAGGATACGCAGTATTTT	CASSFVEDTQYF
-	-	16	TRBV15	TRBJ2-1	TGTGCCACCAGCGGCCCCCGGGGGGCGTCCTACAATGAGCAGTTCTTC	CATSGPRGASYNEQFF
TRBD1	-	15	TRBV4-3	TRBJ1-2	TGCGCCAGCAGCCAAGATCCGAACAGGGGAAATGGCTACACCTTC	CASSQDPNRGNGYTF
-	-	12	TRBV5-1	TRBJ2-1	TGCGCCAGCAGCGGTGAGGGTGCTGAGCAGTTCTTC	CASSGEGAEQFF
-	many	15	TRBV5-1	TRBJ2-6	TGCGCCAGCACCGCAGGGCCCTCTGGGGCCAACGTCCTGACTTTC	CASTAGPSGANVLTF
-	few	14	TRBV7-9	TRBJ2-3	TGTGCCAGCAGCTTCAGGGATACCACAGATACGCAGTATTTT	CASSFRDTTDTQYF
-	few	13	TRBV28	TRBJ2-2	TGTGCCAGCAGGTCGCGGGGAGGAGGGGAGCTGTTTTTT	CASRSRGGGELFF
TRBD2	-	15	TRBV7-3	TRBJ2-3	TGTGCCAGCAGCTTAGCGGGACTACCGGAGTTTGGGCAGTATTTT	CASSLAGLPEFGQYF
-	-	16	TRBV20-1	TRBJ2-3	TGCAGTGCTAGAGTTAGCGGTCGGGCAGGGACAGATACGCAGTATTTT	CSARVSGRAGTDTQYF
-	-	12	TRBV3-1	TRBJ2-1	TGTGCCAGCAGCCAATCTAGGGGTGAGCAGTTCTTC	CASSQSRGEQFF
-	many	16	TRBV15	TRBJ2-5	TGTGCCACCAGCAGAGCTGGACCTCGGGGCAAAGAGACCCAGTACTTC	CATSRAGPRGKETQYF
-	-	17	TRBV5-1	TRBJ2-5	TGCGCCAGCAGCTTGCGAAAAACAGGGAAAATTCAAGAGACCCAGTACTTC	CASSLRKTGKIQETQYF
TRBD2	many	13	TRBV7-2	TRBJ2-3	TGTGCCAGCAGCTCCAGCGGGGTCGATACGCAGTATTTT	CASSSSGVDTQYF
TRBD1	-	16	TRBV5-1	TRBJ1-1	TGCGCCAGCAGCGGATCAGGGGGCATGATGAACACTGAAGCTTTCTTT	CASSGSGGMMNTEAFF
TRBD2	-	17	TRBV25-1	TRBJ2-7	TGTGCCAGCAGTGGATTAGCGGGACTAGCGGGGGGTTACGAGCAGTACTTC	CASSGLAGLAGGYEQYF
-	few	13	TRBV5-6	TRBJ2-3	TGTGCCAGCAGCACAAGCGGCACAGATACGCAGTATTTT	CASSTSGTDTQYF
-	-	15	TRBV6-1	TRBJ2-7	TGTGCCAGCAGTGAAGCGCTACCGCTAGGCTACGAGCAGTACTTC	CASSEALPLGYEQYF
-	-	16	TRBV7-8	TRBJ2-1	TGTGCCAGCAGCTCCCTACTAGCCACCCTATACAATGAGCAGTTCTTC	CASSSLLATLYNEQFF
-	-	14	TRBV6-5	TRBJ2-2	TGTGCCACCAAGTTAGATACGAACACCGGGGAGCTGTTTTTT	CATKLDTNTGELFF
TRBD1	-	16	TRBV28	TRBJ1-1	TGTGCCAGCAGTTTCTCTGGACAGGGCGCCGACACTGAAGCTTTCTTT	CASSFSGQGADTEAFF
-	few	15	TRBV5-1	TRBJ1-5	TGCGCCAGCAGCCCCGGGGGGCTCGGCAATCAGCCCCAGCATTTT	CASSPGGLGNQPQHF
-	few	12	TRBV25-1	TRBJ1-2	TGTGCCAGCCTAGACAGGAAGGATGGCTACACCTTC	CASLDRKDGYTF
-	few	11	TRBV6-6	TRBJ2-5	TGTGCCAGCAGGGGGACAGAGACCCAGTACTTC	CASRGTETQYF
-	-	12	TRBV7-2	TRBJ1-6	TGTGCCAGCAGCTTACAGGGTACACCCCTCCACTTT	CASSLQGTPLHF
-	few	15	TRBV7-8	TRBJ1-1	TGTGCCAGCAGCTTGGGGGAGAGTCGTAACACTGAAGCTTTCTTT	CASSLGESRNTEAFF
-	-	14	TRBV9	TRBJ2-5	TGTGCCAGCAGTACCAGGGGGGTCCCAGAGACCCAGTACTTC	CASSTRGVPETQYF
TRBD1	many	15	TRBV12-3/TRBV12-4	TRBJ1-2	TGTGCCAGCAGTTTTTTGGACAGGGTCGTCTATGGCTACACCTTC	CASSFLDRVVYGYTF
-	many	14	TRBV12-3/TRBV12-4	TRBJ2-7	TGTGCCAGCAGTTTGGGGCAGGACTTATACGAGCAGTACTTC	CASSLGQDLYEQYF
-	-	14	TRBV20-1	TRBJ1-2	TGCAGTGCTAGAGATCTAACGGTGCCGGGGGGCTACACCTTC	CSARDLTVPGGYTF
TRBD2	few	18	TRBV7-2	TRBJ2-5	TGTGCCAGCAGCCGTCTAGCGGGGGGGCCAGGGTTCGAAGAGACCCAGTACTTC	CASSRLAGGPGFEETQYF
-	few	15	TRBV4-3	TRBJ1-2	TGCGCCAGCAGCCTCGGGGGTGAGGAGAACTATGGCTACACCTTC	CASSLGGEENYGYTF
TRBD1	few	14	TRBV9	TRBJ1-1	TGTGCCAGCAGCGCGGGACAGATGAACACTGAAGCTTTCTTT	CASSAGQMNTEAFF
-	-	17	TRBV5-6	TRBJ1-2	TGTGCCAGCAGCTTGGCCGGCGGGCAGGGGATCCGGTATGGCTACACCTTC	CASSLAGGQGIRYGYTF
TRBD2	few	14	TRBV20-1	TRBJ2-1	TGCAGTGCTAATAGCGGGGGCGTCGTAAATGAGCAGTTCTTC	CSANSGGVVNEQFF
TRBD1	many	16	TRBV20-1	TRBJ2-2	TGCAGTGCTAGGATACCGGGACAGGAATCCACCGGGGAGCTGTTTTTT	CSARIPGQESTGELFF